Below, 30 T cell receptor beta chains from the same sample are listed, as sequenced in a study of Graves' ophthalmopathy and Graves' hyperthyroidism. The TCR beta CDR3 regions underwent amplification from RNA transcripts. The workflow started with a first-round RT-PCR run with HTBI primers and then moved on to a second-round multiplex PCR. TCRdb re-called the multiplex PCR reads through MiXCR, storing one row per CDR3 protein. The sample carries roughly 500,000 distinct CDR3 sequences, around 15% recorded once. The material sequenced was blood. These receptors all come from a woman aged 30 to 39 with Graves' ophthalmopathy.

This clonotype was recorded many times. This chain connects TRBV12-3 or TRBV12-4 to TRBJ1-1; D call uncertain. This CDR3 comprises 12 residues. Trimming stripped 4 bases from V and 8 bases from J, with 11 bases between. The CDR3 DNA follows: TGTGCCAGCAGTTGGGGTCCAAGAGAAGCTTTCTTT. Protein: CASSWGPREAFF.

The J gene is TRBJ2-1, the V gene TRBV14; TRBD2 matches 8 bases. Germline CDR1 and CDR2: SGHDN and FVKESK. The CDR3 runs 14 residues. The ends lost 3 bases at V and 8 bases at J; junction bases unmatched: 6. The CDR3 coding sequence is TGTGCCAGCAGCCAGACTAGCGTTGGCGATGAGCAGTTCTTC. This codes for CASSQTSVGDEQFF.

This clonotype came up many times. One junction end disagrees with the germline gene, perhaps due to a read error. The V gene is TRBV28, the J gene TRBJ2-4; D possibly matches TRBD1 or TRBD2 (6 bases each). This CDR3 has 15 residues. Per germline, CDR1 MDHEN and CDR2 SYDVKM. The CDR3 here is CASSPEGGYKNIKYF. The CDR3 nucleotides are TGTGCCAGCAGCCCTGAAGGGGGGTACAAAAACATTAAGTACTTC.

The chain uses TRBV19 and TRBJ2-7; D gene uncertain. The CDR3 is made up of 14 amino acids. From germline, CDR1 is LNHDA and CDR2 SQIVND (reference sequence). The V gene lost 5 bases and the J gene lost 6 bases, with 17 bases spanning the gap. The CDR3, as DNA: TGTGCCAGTAGTGCACAGCTATCCTCTCCCGAGCAGTACTTC. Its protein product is CASSAQLSSPEQYF.

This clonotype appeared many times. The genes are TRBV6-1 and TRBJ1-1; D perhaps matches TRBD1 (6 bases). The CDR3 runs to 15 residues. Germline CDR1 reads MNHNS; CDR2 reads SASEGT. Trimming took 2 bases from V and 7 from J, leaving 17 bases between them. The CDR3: CASSERLGAFLEAFF. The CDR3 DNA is TGTGCCAGCAGTGAACGGTTGGGGGCCTTCCTTGAAGCTTTCTTT.

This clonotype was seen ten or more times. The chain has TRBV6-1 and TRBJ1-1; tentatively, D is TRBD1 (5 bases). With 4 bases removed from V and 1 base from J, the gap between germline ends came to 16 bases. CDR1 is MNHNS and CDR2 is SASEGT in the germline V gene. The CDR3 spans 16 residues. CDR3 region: CASSGVWTQRNTEAFF. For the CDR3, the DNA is TGTGCCAGCAGTGGGGTCTGGACACAGCGGAACACTGAAGCTTTCTTT.

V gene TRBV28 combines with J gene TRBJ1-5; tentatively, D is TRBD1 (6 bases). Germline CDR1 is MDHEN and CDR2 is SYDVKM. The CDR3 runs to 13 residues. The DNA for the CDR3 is TGTGCTCTGGGGGGCGCGAGCAATCAGCCCCAGCATTTT. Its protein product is CALGGASNQPQHF.

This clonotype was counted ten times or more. The CDR3 loop is CASSLGGTEYEQYF. The DNA of the CDR3 is TGTGCCAGCAGTTTAGGCGGGACCGAGTACGAGCAGTACTTC. The chain joins TRBV27 to TRBJ2-7; D may be TRBD2 (6 bases). The CDR3 length is 14 residues. V was shortened by 2 bases and J by 4 bases, with 12 bases between the two germline ends. CDR1 MNHEY and CDR2 SMNVEV come from the germline V gene (reference sequence).

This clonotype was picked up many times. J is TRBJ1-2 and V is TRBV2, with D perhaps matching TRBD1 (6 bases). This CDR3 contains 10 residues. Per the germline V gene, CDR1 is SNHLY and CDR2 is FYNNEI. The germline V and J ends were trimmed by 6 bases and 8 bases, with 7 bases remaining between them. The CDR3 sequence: CASRGQGYTF. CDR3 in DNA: TGTGCCAGCAGAGGACAGGGCTACACCTTC.

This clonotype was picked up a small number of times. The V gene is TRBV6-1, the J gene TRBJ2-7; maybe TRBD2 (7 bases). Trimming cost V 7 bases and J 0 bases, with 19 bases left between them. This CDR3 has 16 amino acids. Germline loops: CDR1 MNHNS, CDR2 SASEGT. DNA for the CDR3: TGTGCCAGCATCACAATGAGGGGGGGGGCCTCCTACGAGCAGTACTTC. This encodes CASITMRGGASYEQYF.

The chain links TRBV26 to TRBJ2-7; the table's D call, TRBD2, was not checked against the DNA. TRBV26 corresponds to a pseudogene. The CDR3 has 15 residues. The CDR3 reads CASSRISGSSYEQYF. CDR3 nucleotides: TGTGCCAGCAGCCGTATTAGCGGGAGCTCCTACGAGCAGTACTTC.

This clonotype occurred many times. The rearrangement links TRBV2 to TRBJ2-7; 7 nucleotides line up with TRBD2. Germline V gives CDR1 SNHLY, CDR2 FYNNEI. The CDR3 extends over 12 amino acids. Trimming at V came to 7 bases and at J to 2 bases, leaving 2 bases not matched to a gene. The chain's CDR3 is CASMRGTYEQYF. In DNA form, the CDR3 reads TGTGCCAGCATGCGGGGGACCTACGAGCAGTACTTC.

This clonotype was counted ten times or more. The CDR3 here is CASILDGVSNQPQHF. As DNA, the CDR3 is TGTGCCAGCATCCTAGATGGAGTTAGCAATCAGCCCCAGCATTTT. The V gene is TRBV6-2 or TRBV6-3, the J gene TRBJ1-5; no clear D gene. The CDR3 contains 15 residues. Trimming cost V 7 bases and J 0 bases, with 13 bases left between them. Germline V lookup: CDR1 MNHEY, CDR2 SVGEGT.

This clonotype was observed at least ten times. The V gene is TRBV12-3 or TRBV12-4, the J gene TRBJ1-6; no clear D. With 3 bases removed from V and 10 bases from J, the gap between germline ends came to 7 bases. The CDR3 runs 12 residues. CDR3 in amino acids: CASSFLPSPLHF. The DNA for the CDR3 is TGTGCCAGCAGTTTTCTCCCATCACCCCTCCACTTT.

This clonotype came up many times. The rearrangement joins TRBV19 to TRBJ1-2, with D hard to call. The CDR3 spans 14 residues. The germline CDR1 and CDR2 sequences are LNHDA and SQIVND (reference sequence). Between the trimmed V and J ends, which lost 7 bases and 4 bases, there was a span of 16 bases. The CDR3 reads CASIRREILYGYTF. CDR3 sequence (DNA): TGTGCCAGTATCAGACGGGAAATACTCTATGGCTACACCTTC. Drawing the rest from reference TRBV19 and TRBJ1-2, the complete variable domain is DGGITQSPKYLFRKEGQNVTLSCEQNLNHDAMYWYRQDPGQGLRLIYYSQIVNDFQKGDIAEGYSVSREKKESFPLTVTSAQKNPTAFYLCASIRREILYGYTFGSGTRLTVV.

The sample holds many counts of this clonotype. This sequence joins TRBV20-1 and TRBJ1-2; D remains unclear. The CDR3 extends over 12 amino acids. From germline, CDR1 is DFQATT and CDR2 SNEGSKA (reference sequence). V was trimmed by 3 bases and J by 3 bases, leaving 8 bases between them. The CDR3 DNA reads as TGCAGTGCTAGCGCTGGGGACTATGGCTACACCTTC. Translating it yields CSASAGDYGYTF.

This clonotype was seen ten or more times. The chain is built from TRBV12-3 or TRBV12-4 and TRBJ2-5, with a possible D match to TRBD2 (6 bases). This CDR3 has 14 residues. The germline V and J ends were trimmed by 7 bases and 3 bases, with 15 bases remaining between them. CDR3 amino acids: CASTLGTLKETQYF. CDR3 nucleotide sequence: TGTGCCAGCACCCTGGGGACTCTAAAAGAGACCCAGTACTTC.

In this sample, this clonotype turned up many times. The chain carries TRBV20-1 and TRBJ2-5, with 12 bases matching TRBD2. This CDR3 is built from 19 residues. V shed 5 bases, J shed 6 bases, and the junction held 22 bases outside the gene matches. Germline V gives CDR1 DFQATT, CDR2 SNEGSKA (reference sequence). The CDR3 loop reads CSAPITVSSGRAFSKTQYF. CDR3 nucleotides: TGCAGTGCTCCTATCACCGTTTCTAGCGGGAGGGCCTTCTCCAAGACCCAGTACTTC.

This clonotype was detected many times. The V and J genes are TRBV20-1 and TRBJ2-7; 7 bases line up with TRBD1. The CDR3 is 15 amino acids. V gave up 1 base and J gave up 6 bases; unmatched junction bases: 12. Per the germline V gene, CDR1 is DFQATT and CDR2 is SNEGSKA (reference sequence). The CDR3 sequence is CSARGHGTEYGEQYF. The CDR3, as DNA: TGCAGTGCTAGAGGGCACGGGACAGAGTACGGCGAGCAGTACTTC.

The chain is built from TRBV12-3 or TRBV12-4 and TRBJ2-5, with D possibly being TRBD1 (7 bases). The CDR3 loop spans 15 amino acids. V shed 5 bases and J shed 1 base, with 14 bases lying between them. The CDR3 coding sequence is TGTGCCAGCAGTCGGCAGGGGGGATTCCAAGAGACCCAGTACTTC. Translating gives CASSRQGGFQETQYF.

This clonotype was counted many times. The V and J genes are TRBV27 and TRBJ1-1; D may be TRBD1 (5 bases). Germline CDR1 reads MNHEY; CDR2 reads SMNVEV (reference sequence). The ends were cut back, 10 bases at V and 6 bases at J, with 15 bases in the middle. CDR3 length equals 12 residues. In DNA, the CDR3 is TGTGCCACCGGGGGGGGGAAGGCTGAAGCTTTCTTT. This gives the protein CATGGGKAEAFF.

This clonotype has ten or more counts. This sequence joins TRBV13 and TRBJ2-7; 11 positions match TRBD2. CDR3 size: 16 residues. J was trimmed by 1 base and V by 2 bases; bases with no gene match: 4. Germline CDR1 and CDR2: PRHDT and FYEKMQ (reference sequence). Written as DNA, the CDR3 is TGTGCCAGCAGCTTACGGACTAGCGGGTTTTCCTACGAGCAGTACTTC. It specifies CASSLRTSGFSYEQYF.

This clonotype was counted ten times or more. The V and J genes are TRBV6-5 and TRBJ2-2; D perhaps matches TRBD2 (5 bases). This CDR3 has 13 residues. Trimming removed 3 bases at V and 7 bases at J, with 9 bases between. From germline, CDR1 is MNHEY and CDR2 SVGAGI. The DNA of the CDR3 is TGTGCCAGCAGTTATGGTGAGGGCGGGGAGCTGTTTTTT. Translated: CASSYGEGGELFF.

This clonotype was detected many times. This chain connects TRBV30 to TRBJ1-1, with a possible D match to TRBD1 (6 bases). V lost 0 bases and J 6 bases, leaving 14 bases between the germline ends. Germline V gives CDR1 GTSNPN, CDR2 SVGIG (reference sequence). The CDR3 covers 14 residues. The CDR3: CAWSVGPGVAEAFF. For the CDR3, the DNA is TGTGCCTGGAGTGTGGGACCAGGGGTCGCTGAAGCTTTCTTT.

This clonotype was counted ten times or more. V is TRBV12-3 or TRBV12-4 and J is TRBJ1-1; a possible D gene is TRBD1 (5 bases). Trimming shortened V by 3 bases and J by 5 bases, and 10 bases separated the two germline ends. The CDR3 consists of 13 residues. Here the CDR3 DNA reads TGTGCCAGCAGTTTCGGGGGACGTACTGAAGCTTTCTTT. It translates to CASSFGGRTEAFF.

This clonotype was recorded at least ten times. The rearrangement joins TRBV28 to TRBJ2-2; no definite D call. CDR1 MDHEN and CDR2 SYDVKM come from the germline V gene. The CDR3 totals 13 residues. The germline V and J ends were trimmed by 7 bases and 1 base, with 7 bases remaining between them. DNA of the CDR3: TGTGCCAGCATTAACAGGAACACCGGGGAGCTGTTTTTT. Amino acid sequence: CASINRNTGELFF.

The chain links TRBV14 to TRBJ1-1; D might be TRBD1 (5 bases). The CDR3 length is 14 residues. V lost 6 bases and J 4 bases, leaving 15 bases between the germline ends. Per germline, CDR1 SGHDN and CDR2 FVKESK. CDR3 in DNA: TGTGCCAGCAGATTTATGCAGGGTTTCACTGAAGCTTTCTTT. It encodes CASRFMQGFTEAFF.

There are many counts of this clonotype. CDR3 in amino acids: CASSDQPREVKAFF. The CDR3 DNA sequence: TGTGCCAGCAGTGATCAGCCTCGAGAAGTGAAAGCTTTCTTT. The gene calls are TRBV28 and TRBJ1-1; D gene ambiguous. The CDR3 is made up of 14 amino acids. Germline V gene data show CDR1 as MDHEN and CDR2 as SYDVKM. V lost 5 bases and J lost 9, with 19 bases in between.

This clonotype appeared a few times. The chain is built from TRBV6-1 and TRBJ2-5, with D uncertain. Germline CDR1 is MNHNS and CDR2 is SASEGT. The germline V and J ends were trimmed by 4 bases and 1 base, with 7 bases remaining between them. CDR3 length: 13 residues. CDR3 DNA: TGTGCCAGCAGTGCTAACATCCAAGAGACCCAGTACTTC. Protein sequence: CASSANIQETQYF.

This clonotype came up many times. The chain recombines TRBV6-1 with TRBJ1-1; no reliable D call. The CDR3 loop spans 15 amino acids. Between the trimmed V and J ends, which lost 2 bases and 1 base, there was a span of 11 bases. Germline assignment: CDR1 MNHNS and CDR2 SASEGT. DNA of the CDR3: TGTGCCAGCAGTGAATCGGCGGCCGGGAACACTGAAGCTTTCTTT. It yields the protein CASSESAAGNTEAFF.